These T cell receptor beta chains were read from a single sample in a study of cytomegalovirus exposure and HLA in healthy donors. The protocol was immunoSEQ multiplex PCR, while the TCRdb copy is restricted to in-frame clones and leaves out a portion. The data show approximately 59,000 clones, with more than 85% seen just once and about 5.2% held by the top ten. The specimen sequenced was PBMCs. These receptors all come from a man aged 18-30 years in good health and CMV-seropositive. Each CDR3 is given with its conserved first and last residue. D genes are given only for firm matches. Some rows have no size entry. The others give once, few or many, or a class for an expanded clone.

D | J | V | size | CDR3 | DNA
. | TRBJ1-2 | TRBV5-8 | . | CASSLDFNYGYTF | TGTGCCAGCAGCTTGGACTTTAACTATGGCTACACCTTC
TRBD1 | TRBJ1-4 | TRBV27 | . | CASRTGGAYGEKLFF | TGTGCCAGCAGGACAGGGGGCGCATACGGTGAAAAACTGTTTTTT
TRBD2 | TRBJ2-1 | TRBV5-1 | . | CASSLVRGGSYNEQFF | TGCGCCAGCAGCTTGGTTCGGGGGGGTAGCTACAATGAGCAGTTCTTC
. | TRBJ1-2 | TRBV6-1 | . | CASRENYGYTF | TGTGCCAGCAGGGAGAACTATGGCTACACCTTC
. | TRBJ2-1 | TRBV5-6 | . | CASSLPLVEQFF | TGTGCCAGCAGCTTGCCGCTAGTGGAGCAGTTCTTC
TRBD2 | TRBJ2-7 | TRBV13 | . | CASSTSGSPYGQYF | TGTGCCAGCAGCACTAGCGGGAGCCCCTACGGGCAGTACTTC
. | TRBJ2-1 | TRBV5-1 | . | CASSLGVRGNEQFF | TGCGCCAGCAGCTTGGGAGTTCGGGGCAATGAGCAGTTCTTC
TRBD1 | TRBJ2-7 | TRBV4-1 | . | CASSPRQGVAEQYF | TGCGCCAGCAGCCCTAGACAGGGGGTTGCCGAGCAGTACTTC
TRBD2 | TRBJ2-1 | TRBV9 | . | CASSHNIVLSGSYNEQFF | TGTGCCAGCAGCCATAATATAGTCCTTAGCGGGAGCTACAATGAGCAGTTCTTC
TRBD1 | TRBJ1-2 | TRBV18 | . | CASSLYPGTGDYGYTF | TGTGCCAGCTCATTGTACCCCGGGACAGGGGACTATGGCTACACCTTC
TRBD1 | TRBJ1-1 | TRBV27 | once | CASSWTGNTEAFF | TGTGCCAGCAGTTGGACAGGGAACACTGAAGCTTTCTTT
TRBD2 | TRBJ2-2 | TRBV15 | few | CATSSGLAHTGELFF | TGTGCCACCAGCTCTGGACTAGCGCACACCGGGGAGCTGTTTTTT
TRBD2 | TRBJ2-1 | TRBV6-5 | . | CASSSGTSGYNEQFF | TGTGCCAGCAGTTCCGGGACTAGCGGATACAATGAGCAGTTCTTC
. | TRBJ2-2 | TRBV11-2 | . | CASSQGVGRGTGELFF | TGTGCCAGCAGCCAAGGCGTAGGCAGGGGTACCGGGGAGCTGTTTTTT
TRBD1 | TRBJ1-1 | TRBV13 | . | CASSFGQGRTEAFF | TGTGCCAGCAGCTTCGGACAGGGTCGTACTGAAGCTTTCTTT
. | TRBJ1-2 | TRBV30 | . | CAWGEGRGVSGGYTF | TGTGCCTGGGGTGAAGGCAGGGGCGTCTCGGGTGGCTACACCTTC
. | TRBJ2-5 | TRBV28 | . | CASSLPERDSEETQYF | TGTGCCAGCAGTTTACCAGAGAGGGATTCGGAGGAGACCCAGTACTTC
TRBD2 | TRBJ2-5 | TRBV29-1 | . | CSVGEGQETQYF | TGCAGCGTGGGGGAGGGCCAAGAGACCCAGTACTTC
TRBD2 | TRBJ2-1 | TRBV7-3 | once | CASSVAGGTYNEQFF | TGTGCCAGCAGCGTAGCGGGAGGGACCTACAATGAGCAGTTCTTC
. | TRBJ2-1 | TRBV6-1 | . | CASSEARPSDAEQFF | TGTGCCAGCAGTGAAGCCCGGCCTAGCGACGCAGAGCAGTTCTTC
TRBD1 | TRBJ2-5 | TRBV18 | . | CASSLRGQETQYF | TGTGCCAGCTCCCTCAGGGGGCAGGAGACCCAGTACTTC
. | TRBJ2-7 | TRBV28 | . | CASSQLRLREGAYEQYF | TGTGCCAGCAGTCAATTACGCCTCAGGGAGGGGGCCTACGAGCAGTACTTC
. | TRBJ2-7 | TRBV28 | . | CASRFRRGKSYEQYF | TGTGCCAGCAGGTTCCGGCGGGGAAAGTCCTACGAGCAGTACTTC
. | TRBJ1-3 | TRBV7-9 | . | CASSLENRGNTIYF | TGTGCCAGCAGCTTAGAAAATAGGGGGAACACCATATATTTT
TRBD1 | TRBJ1-5 | TRBV18 | . | CASSLFTGGQPQHF | TGTGCCAGCTCACTATTCACAGGGGGTCAGCCCCAGCATTTT
. | TRBJ1-5 | TRBV27 | . | CASSSGGQPQHF | TGTGCCAGCAGTTCCGGAGGGCAGCCCCAGCATTTT
TRBD2 | TRBJ2-1 | TRBV6-5 | . | CASSYSTSGTGEQFF | TGTGCCAGCAGTTACTCAACTAGCGGGACGGGTGAGCAGTTCTTC
. | TRBJ2-3 | TRBV9 | . | CASGESSTDTQYF | TGTGCCAGCGGAGAATCTAGCACAGATACGCAGTATTTT
. | TRBJ2-5 | TRBV15 | . | CATSTRGGPVVETQYF | TGTGCCACCAGCACCCGCGGAGGGCCGGTGGTTGAGACCCAGTACTTC
. | TRBJ1-3 | TRBV9 | . | CASSTGDRGGTIYF | TGTGCCAGCAGCACTGGGGACCGCGGAGGGACCATATATTTT
. | TRBJ2-1 | TRBV28 | . | CASSFSRWGTNRDEQFF | TGTGCCAGCAGTTTCTCCCGTTGGGGGACTAACAGGGATGAGCAGTTCTTC
TRBD1 | TRBJ1-4 | TRBV5-5 | . | CASSRRGQDEKLFF | TGTGCCAGCAGCCGCAGGGGGCAGGATGAAAAACTGTTTTTT
. | TRBJ1-1 | TRBV7-9 | . | CASSLRVGDTEAFF | TGTGCCAGCAGTCTTAGAGTAGGGGACACTGAAGCTTTCTTT
. | TRBJ2-7 | TRBV15 | . | CATSIDRSSDFEQYF | TGTGCCACCAGTATAGACAGGTCTAGTGACTTCGAGCAGTACTTC
TRBD1 | TRBJ2-7 | TRBV4-1 | . | CASSQSLDRAPYEQYF | TGCGCCAGCAGCCAAAGTTTAGACAGGGCCCCCTACGAGCAGTACTTC
TRBD1 | TRBJ2-7 | TRBV5-6 | . | CASSSGQGREQYF | TGTGCCAGCAGCTCGGGACAGGGGAGAGAGCAGTACTTC
TRBD2 | TRBJ2-7 | TRBV6-1 | . | CASRRDYDSYEQYF | TGTGCCAGCCGCCGGGACTACGACTCCTACGAGCAGTACTTC
. | TRBJ2-7 | TRBV5-1 | . | CASSLATRDYEQYF | TGCGCCAGCAGCTTGGCGACTAGGGATTACGAGCAGTACTTC
TRBD1 | TRBJ1-3 | TRBV5-6 | . | CASTGGTGGALWGNTIYF | TGTGCCAGCACCGGCGGGACAGGGGGCGCCTTGTGGGGAAACACCATATATTTT
. | TRBJ1-1 | TRBV5-1 | . | CASSQIQGTAEAFF | TGCGCCAGCAGCCAGATACAGGGTACCGCTGAAGCTTTCTTT
TRBD1 | TRBJ2-7 | TRBV2 | . | CASSLTGGAGEQYF | TGTGCCAGCAGTTTGACAGGGGGCGCGGGGGAGCAGTACTTC
TRBD2 | TRBJ2-1 | TRBV6-5 | once | CASSYLAGGPGVEQFF | TGTGCCAGCAGTTACCTAGCGGGAGGGCCGGGGGTTGAGCAGTTCTTC
TRBD1 | TRBJ2-7 | TRBV29-1 | . | CSVRGTGGAEEQYF | TGCAGCGTGAGGGGGACAGGGGGAGCGGAAGAGCAGTACTTC
. | TRBJ2-1 | TRBV9 | . | CASSPRWAGAVDEQFF | TGTGCCAGCAGCCCCCGTTGGGCAGGGGCTGTGGATGAGCAGTTCTTC
. | TRBJ1-5 | TRBV30 | . | CAWSGPGAPQHF | TGTGCCTGGAGTGGGCCCGGAGCGCCCCAGCATTTT
TRBD1 | TRBJ2-3 | TRBV4-1 | . | CASSQPGQSTDTQYF | TGCGCCAGCAGCCAGCCGGGACAGAGCACAGATACGCAGTATTTT
. | TRBJ2-2 | TRBV9 | . | CASSVDSNTGELFF | TGTGCCAGCAGCGTGGACTCCAACACCGGGGAGCTGTTTTTT
TRBD2 | TRBJ2-1 | TRBV5-1 | . | CASSPNSGTKVSEQFF | TGCGCCAGCAGCCCAAATTCCGGGACTAAAGTTTCTGAGCAGTTCTTC
. | TRBJ1-5 | TRBV5-1 | . | CASSEGDGRGPQHF | TGCGCCAGCAGCGAGGGGGACGGCCGTGGGCCCCAGCATTTT
TRBD1 | TRBJ1-5 | TRBV30 | . | CAWSATGGPQPQHF | TGTGCCTGGAGTGCGACAGGGGGTCCCCAGCCCCAGCATTTT
TRBD2 | TRBJ2-1 | TRBV7-8 | . | CASSSRVPGLAGGPWNEQFF | TGTGCCAGCAGCTCGAGGGTCCCGGGACTAGCGGGAGGGCCTTGGAATGAGCAGTTCTTC
. | TRBJ2-7 | TRBV9 | . | CASSVGVQGMVYEQYF | TGTGCCAGCAGCGTAGGAGTGCAGGGGATGGTCTACGAGCAGTACTTC
TRBD2 | TRBJ2-1 | TRBV27 | . | CASSLNPSGSDEQFF | TGTGCCAGCAGTTTAAACCCTAGCGGGAGCGATGAGCAGTTCTTC